The clone carrying this T cell receptor (beta chain) was seen a few times. Its target is unknown. The same CDR3 is also encoded by other DNA sequences in this sample. The entry originates in a study of cytomegalovirus exposure and HLA in healthy donors. At the level of the study: An earlier analysis identified 95 million to 120 million unique TCR beta sequences in about 180 million T cells. Overall study findings and caveats: It was reported in a later analysis that an Asian-associated ancestry cluster showed fewer N-insertions than the roughly 670-donor mean. One cluster of highly shared sequence variants probably arose as a sequencing artifact.

Primers included in the PCR were 60 Vbeta and 13 Jbeta primers. This table comes from immunoSEQ multiplex PCR, and its TCRdb copy is limited to in-frame clones, with some not included. The sample has some 150,000 clones, around a tenth seen once. The CDR3 sequence is 14 residues long. The V end lost 2 bases, the J end lost 0 bases, and 7 bases lay between the germline ends. The germline V gene has CDR1 MNHEY and CDR2 SMNVEV (reference sequence). This chain links TRBV27 with TRBJ1-1, with a tentative D call TRBD1 (6 bases). Input material: PBMCs. This clonotype was sampled from a male donor in good health and CMV-seronegative. Here the CDR3 reads CASSLTGLNTEAFF. The CDR3 DNA is TGTGCCAGCAGTTTAACAGGGTTGAACACTGAAGCTTTCTTT.